This T cell receptor (beta chain) was profiled in a study of memory CD4+ T cells and cytomegalovirus serostatus. About the research overall: Donors were healthy Belgian adults, 9 or 10 CMV seropositive and 24 seronegative.

Single viable CD3+CD4+CD8-CD45RO+ cells were sorted as the memory CD4+ T cells. Serum IgG to CMV pp150, pp28, p38 and p52 defined serostatus. This clone is a singleton in its sample. Original methodology: After removing out-of-frame reads, around 2 million distinct TCRbeta sequences remained. Generated by immunoSEQ multiplex PCR, the TCRdb table keeps only in-frame clones and is missing some. From that table come the V and J calls and clone size; the DNA was used to work out D and trimming. Of 50,000 to 60,000 clones listed, about 79% are singletons. Germline assignment: CDR1 SGHAT and CDR2 FQDESV (reference sequence). The V end was cut by 2 bases, the J end by 8 bases, with 15 bases between. The CDR3 extends over 14 amino acids.

The material sequenced was memory CD4+ T cells from blood. The source of this sequence is an adult in good health and CMV-seronegative. The rearrangement links TRBV11-1 to TRBJ1-2; no reliable D call. Here the CDR3 DNA reads TGTGCCAGCAGCTTAAAGGAAGGGCTAGGAGGCTACACCTTC. Translation gives CASSLKEGLGGYTF. Full variable domain (rest looked up from reference TRBV11-1 and TRBJ1-2): EAEVAQSPRYKITEKSQAVAFWCDPISGHATLYWYRQILGQGPELLVQFQDESVVDDSQLPKDRFSAERLKGVDSTLKIQPAELGDSAMYLCASSLKEGLGGYTFGSGTRLTVV.